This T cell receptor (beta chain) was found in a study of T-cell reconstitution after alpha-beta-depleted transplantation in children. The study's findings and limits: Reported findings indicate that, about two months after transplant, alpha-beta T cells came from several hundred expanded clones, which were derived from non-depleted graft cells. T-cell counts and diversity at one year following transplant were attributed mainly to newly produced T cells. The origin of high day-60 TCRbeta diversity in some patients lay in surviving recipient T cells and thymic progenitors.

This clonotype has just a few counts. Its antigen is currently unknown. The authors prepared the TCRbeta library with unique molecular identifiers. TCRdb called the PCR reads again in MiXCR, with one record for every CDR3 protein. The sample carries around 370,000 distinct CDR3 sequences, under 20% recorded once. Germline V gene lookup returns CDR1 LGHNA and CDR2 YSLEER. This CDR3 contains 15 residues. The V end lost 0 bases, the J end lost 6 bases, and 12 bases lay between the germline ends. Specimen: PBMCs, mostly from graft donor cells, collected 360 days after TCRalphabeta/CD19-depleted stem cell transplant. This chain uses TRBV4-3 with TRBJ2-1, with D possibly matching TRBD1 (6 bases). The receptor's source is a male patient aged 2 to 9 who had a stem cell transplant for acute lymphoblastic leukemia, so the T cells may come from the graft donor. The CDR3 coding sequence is TGCGCCAGCAGCCAAGAGAGGTGGACAGCCAATGAGCAGTTCTTC. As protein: CASSQERWTANEQFF.